One and the same sample provided the 13 T cell receptor beta chains below, sequenced in a study of neurological immune-mediated disorders. TCRdb ran MiXCR on the 5' RACE reads and lists one entry per CDR3 protein. The table includes tens of thousands of distinct CDR3 sequences, around 5% detected once. The source material was PBMCs. These receptors were taken from a man younger than 30 with multiple sclerosis.

By sample share, this clonotype is medium-sized. The chain links TRBV20-1 to TRBJ2-7, with D unclear. The CDR3 is 15 residues long. The ends were cut back, 0 bases at V and 5 bases at J, with 17 bases in the middle. Germline CDR1 reads DFQATT; CDR2 reads SNEGSKA (reference sequence). CDR3 in DNA: TGCAGTGCTAGAGATGTGTCAGATCTCGGCCACGAGCAGTACTTC. Its translation is CSARDVSDLGHEQYF.

This clonotype was found many times. The chain couples TRBV5-1 to TRBJ1-1; TRBD1 is a possible D gene (6 bases). The CDR3 has 11 residues. Germline CDR1 and CDR2: SGHRS and YFSETQ. V was pared by 4 bases and J by 8 bases, with 9 bases between. CDR3 DNA sequence: TGCGCCAGCAGCGTACAGGGAGAAGCTTTCTTT. This codes for CASSVQGEAFF.

This clonotype was detected ten times or more. The genes are TRBV7-6 and TRBJ2-7; 14 nucleotides agree with TRBD2. CDR3 size: 15 residues. Per germline, CDR1 SGHVS and CDR2 FNYEAQ. After removal of 5 bases from V and 4 bases from J, the junction contained 4 bases not matched to a gene. The DNA of the CDR3 is TGTGCCAGCAGCCCGGGACTAGCGGGGGTGTACGAGCAGTACTTC. Amino acid sequence: CASSPGLAGVYEQYF.

This clonotype has more than one count but fewer than ten. V is TRBV5-1 and J is TRBJ2-7; the D gene is possibly TRBD1 (6 bases). Trimming removed 2 bases from V and 1 base from J, with 7 bases in between. The germline V gene encodes CDR1 SGHRS and CDR2 YFSETQ. The CDR3 runs to 13 residues. This CDR3 reads CASSFGTSYEQYF. DNA for the CDR3: TGCGCCAGCAGCTTTGGGACATCCTACGAGCAGTACTTC.

This clonotype was picked up many times. This sequence joins TRBV4-1 and TRBJ1-1; D unresolved. This CDR3 is built from 13 residues. Trimming stripped 3 bases from V and 7 bases from J, with 12 bases between. Germline V gene lookup returns CDR1 MGHRA and CDR2 YSYEKL. This CDR3 is CASSQLTTDEAFF. The CDR3 DNA follows: TGCGCCAGCAGCCAGCTAACAACGGATGAAGCTTTCTTT.

In its sample, this clonotype was seen many times. V is TRBV12-3 or TRBV12-4 and J is TRBJ2-7; 7 bases are shared with TRBD2. V gave up 6 bases and J gave up 6 bases; unmatched junction bases: 11. This CDR3 contains 14 residues. CDR3 amino acids: CASRNPRAGSEQYF. CDR3 sequence (DNA): TGTGCCAGCAGAAATCCCCGAGCGGGGAGCGAGCAGTACTTC.

This clonotype was recorded at least ten times. The chain is built from TRBV12-3 or TRBV12-4 and TRBJ1-1; D not certain. V gave up 3 bases and J gave up 5 bases, with 16 bases separating them. This CDR3 has 15 amino acids. The DNA for the CDR3 is TGTGCCAGCAGTTTGCTGAGTTCGCAGACGACTGAAGCTTTCTTT. Its protein is CASSLLSSQTTEAFF.

This clonotype has at least ten counts. The rearrangement links TRBV20-1 to TRBJ2-3; tentatively, D is TRBD2 (5 bases). With 2 bases removed from V and 4 bases from J, the gap between germline ends came to 7 bases. The V gene's germline CDR1 is DFQATT and CDR2 SNEGSKA (reference sequence). The CDR3 sequence is 12 residues long. The CDR3 coding sequence is TGCAGTGCTAGACAGGAGGCAGATACGCAGTATTTT. Its protein is CSARQEADTQYF.

This clonotype was counted many times. This chain connects TRBV12-3 or TRBV12-4 to TRBJ1-1; D gene unclear. Trimming removed 3 bases at V and 7 bases at J, with 9 bases between. The CDR3 has 12 amino acids. CDR3 region: CASSLSANEAFF. As DNA, the CDR3 is TGTGCCAGCAGTTTGAGCGCGAATGAAGCTTTCTTT.

J is TRBJ2-4 and V is TRBV20-1; 11 bases fit TRBD2. The V gene's germline CDR1 is DFQATT and CDR2 SNEGSKA (reference sequence). Trimming at V came to 1 base and at J to 12 bases, leaving 2 bases not matched to a gene. This CDR3 is 12 amino acids long. CDR3 nucleotides: TGCAGTGCTAGAGTCCTAGCGGGGGGTCAGTACTTC. Translating gives CSARVLAGGQYF.

This rearrangement joins TRBV20-1 to TRBJ2-2, with TRBD1 matching 9 bases. The V and J ends lost 6 bases and 2 bases, in that order; junction bases with no gene match: 4. Per the germline V gene, CDR1 is DFQATT and CDR2 is SNEGSKA (reference sequence). The CDR3 has 14 amino acids. CDR3 protein: CSAKDRGNTGELFF. The CDR3 DNA reads as TGCAGTGCGAAGGACAGGGGTAACACCGGGGAGCTGTTTTTT.

This clonotype was recorded many times. The rearrangement joins TRBV6-6 to TRBJ2-2; the D is unclear. Trimming left V 6 bases short and J 1 base short, with 15 bases between. Germline assignment: CDR1 MNHNY and CDR2 SVGAGI (reference sequence). The CDR3 covers 16 residues. The CDR3 is CASSPTYGLNTGELFF. CDR3 coding DNA: TGTGCCAGCAGCCCAACTTACGGGCTGAACACCGGGGAGCTGTTTTTT.

Many counts were recorded for this clonotype. The chain links TRBV20-1 to TRBJ2-1; 8 bases match TRBD2. Per germline, CDR1 DFQATT and CDR2 SNEGSKA (reference sequence). With V trimmed by 6 bases and J by 7 bases, 14 bases remained unmatched. The CDR3 totals 15 residues. The CDR3 DNA is TGCAGTGCCCCTCAAAGCGGGAGAGTTCGGAATGAGCAGTTCTTC. Encoded protein: CSAPQSGRVRNEQFF.